The 4 T cell receptor beta chains below all came from one sample that was sequenced in a study of cytomegalovirus exposure and HLA in healthy donors. This PCR relied on a set of 60 Vbeta primers and 13 Jbeta primers. Using immunoSEQ multiplex PCR, the repertoire was profiled, and TCRdb retains in-frame clones only, with some absent. The sample shows around 160,000 clones, 80% of them seen only once. The sequenced sample was PBMCs. The origin of the receptors is a man between 18 and 29 years old in good health and CMV-seropositive.

This chain links TRBV9 with TRBJ1-1; D ambiguous. Trimming took off 0 bases at V and 0 bases at J, with 6 bases between the two ends. CDR3 length equals 14 residues. Germline V gene lookup returns CDR1 SGDLS and CDR2 YYNGEE. DNA for the CDR3: TGTGCCAGCAGCGTAGAGCCGGTGAACACTGAAGCTTTCTTT. This encodes CASSVEPVNTEAFF.

This clone was found a few times. The V call is TRBV4-1, the J call TRBJ2-3; 7 bases align to TRBD2. The V gene's germline CDR1 is MGHRA and CDR2 YSYEKL. This CDR3 contains 15 residues. V lost 1 base and J lost 3; bases outside the gene matches: 4. The DNA of the CDR3 is TGCGCCAGCAGCCAAGTGGAGCGGGGAACAGATACGCAGTATTTT. It translates to CASSQVERGTDTQYF.

The J gene is TRBJ2-5, the V gene TRBV2, with TRBD1 matching 8 bases. V was clipped by 7 bases and J by 2 bases; unmatched bases: 21. This CDR3 has 19 residues. The germline gives CDR1 SNHLY, CDR2 FYNNEI. CDR3: CASNVRTGSILGFQETQYF. CDR3 nucleotides: TGTGCCAGCAACGTAAGGACAGGGTCTATCCTGGGGTTTCAAGAGACCCAGTACTTC.

The chain carries TRBV2 and TRBJ2-7, with 7 nucleotides matching TRBD1. Per the germline V gene, CDR1 is SNHLY and CDR2 is FYNNEI. The CDR3 consists of 12 residues. With V trimmed by 8 bases and J by 7 bases, 8 bases remained unmatched. This CDR3 is CASWRTGEEQYF. CDR3 coding DNA: TGTGCCAGCTGGAGGACAGGCGAAGAGCAGTACTTC.